Here is one T cell receptor beta chain with its context. This clonotype was picked up many times. Which antigen it targets is not known. No much larger clone is present one base from it, and per-base qualities are unavailable. The time point label, read with the paper, signifies: newly diagnosed GD, antithyroid drugs for less than 3 months. RNA was extracted from PBMCs in TRIzol for both TCR sequencing and RNA sequencing. The diagnosis of Graves' disease followed American Thyroid Association guidelines. Recruitment of patients was carried out at an endocrinology department in Xi'an, China. Each patient gave roughly 8.4 milliliters of peripheral blood, collected in an EDTA anticoagulant tube. Ficoll Paque Plus density gradient separation was used to isolate PBMCs, and no additional T cell sorting was done. An Agilent 2100 Bioanalyzer and agarose gel were used to check RNA quality, while a NanoDrop 2000 measured RNA concentration.

V is shortened by 6 bases, J by 11 bases, and the region joining them spans 13 bases. Measured from the cysteine to the phenylalanine, the CDR3 is 11 residues long. CDR3 DNA is the only sequence kept; it has 33 bases, read in frame from the first base. This record belongs to a study of regulatory T cells in long-lasting Graves disease (dated by TCRdb to about 2021). For context, the study as a whole: In the newly diagnosed Graves' disease group, patients had been taking antithyroid drugs for less than 3 months. Persistent Graves' disease patients were compared with newly diagnosed Graves' disease patients by peripheral blood TCR sequencing and RNA sequencing. The study took place in China and was registered as a clinical trial. TCR sequencing covered 13 persistent and 20 newly diagnosed Graves' disease patients, around 35 samples in total.

What the research found in general, with its limitations: A larger number of public clonotypes was shared among persistent patients (fewer than 3,000) than among newly diagnosed patients (over 850). TRBV28, TRBJ1-2 and TRBJ2-5 were preferentially used in persistent disease, while TRBV20-1 and TRBJ2-1 were favored in newly diagnosed disease. Sequencing and analysis were limited to the TCR beta chain. Persistent Graves' disease patients showed lower TCR Shannon entropy and fewer highly expanded clones than newly diagnosed patients, suggesting clonal expansion. The small sample size was acknowledged by the authors as a limitation that may reduce accuracy. Only peripheral blood was studied, because thyroid tissue, the primary lesion, was inaccessible.

Library creation used multiplex PCR. TCRdb names Illumina HiSeq 4000 as the instrument used. TCR beta libraries were built with iRepertoire HTBI primers and Arm-PCR amplification of CDR3 regions. PCR products were gel purified before sequencing. In the authors' own workflow: Across samples, some 62 TRBV and 13 to 15 TRBJ segments were identified and used for gene usage analysis of CDR3 amino acid clonotypes. COPE and FqMerger were used to merge filtered high-quality paired reads into contigs. BLAST was used to align contigs to IMGT TRBV, TRBD and TRBJ reference genes, and CDR3 was defined according to IMGT. Highly expanded clones were defined as clonotypes with a frequency above 0.1%. Repertoire diversity was measured by Shannon entropy, and V-J evenness by the Gini coefficient. A clonotype was considered public if more than one individual shared it. TCRdb passed the public sequencing reads through fastp at Q25 and MiXCR, retaining productive beta sequences. Rows are unified per CDR3 protein, each entry keeping the most common DNA and genes. These V and J calls originate from TCRdb's pipeline instead of the authors' own analysis. The table for this sample lists over 300,000 distinct CDR3 sequences; roughly 15% of them were counted only once. 20% to 25% of the sample is held by the ten biggest clonotypes.

The specimen comprised peripheral blood mononuclear cells (PBMCs), sampled at new diagnosis, from a patient treated with antithyroid drugs. The clonotype was recovered from a female donor with Graves disease. The chain uses TRBV12-3 or TRBV12-4 and TRBJ1-1; the D region possibly corresponds to TRBD1 (6 bases align). The CDR3 region: CASRRDTGAFF. The nucleotide sequence reads as follows: TGTGCCAGCAGACGGGACACAGGCGCTTTCTTT.